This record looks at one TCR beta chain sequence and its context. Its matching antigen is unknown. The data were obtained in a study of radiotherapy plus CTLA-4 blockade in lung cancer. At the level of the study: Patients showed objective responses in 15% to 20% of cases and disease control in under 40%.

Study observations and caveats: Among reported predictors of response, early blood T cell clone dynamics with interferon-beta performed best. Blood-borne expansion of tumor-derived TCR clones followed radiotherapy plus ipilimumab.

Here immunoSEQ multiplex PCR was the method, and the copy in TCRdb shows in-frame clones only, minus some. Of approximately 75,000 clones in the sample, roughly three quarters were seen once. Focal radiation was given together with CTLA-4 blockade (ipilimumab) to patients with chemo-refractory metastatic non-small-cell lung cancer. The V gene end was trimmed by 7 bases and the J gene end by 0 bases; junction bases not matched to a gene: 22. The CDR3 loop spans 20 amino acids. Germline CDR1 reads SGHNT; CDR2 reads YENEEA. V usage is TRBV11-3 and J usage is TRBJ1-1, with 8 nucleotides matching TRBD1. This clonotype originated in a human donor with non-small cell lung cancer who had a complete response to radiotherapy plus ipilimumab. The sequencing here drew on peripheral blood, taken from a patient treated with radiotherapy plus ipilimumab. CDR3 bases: TGTGCCAGCAATTGGGGAGACAGGGGATCCGCCCAGAGAGTGAACACTGAAGCTTTCTTT. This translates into CASNWGDRGSAQRVNTEAFF.